This TCR beta chain was identified in a study of T-cell memory formation after mild COVID-19 (dated by TCRdb to the early 2020s). With respect to the entire study: Most TCR sequence clusters were specific to one of the two donors. In a couple of donors, T-cell clones that expanded and contracted after mild COVID-19 were tracked by sequencing TCRalpha and TCRbeta repertoires over time. The cohort comprised two young, previously healthy adult volunteers, one female and one male. The research as a whole found: Contracting CD4+ clones were found mainly in CM and EM memory subsets, while CD8+ clones were enriched in EMRA. Some responding clones were detected in pre-infection memory, suggesting pre-existing cross-reactive memory T cells joined the SARS-CoV-2 response. SARS-CoV-2 specificity of the second-wave clones peaking on day 37 was not confirmed. The study covered only a couple of mild cases, and larger cohorts including severe cases with pre-infection samples were considered necessary. Clones contracting from day 15 to 85 had balanced CD4/CD8 phenotypes, while a second wave expanding from day 15 to 37 was biased towards CD4+.

Sequencing was performed on an Illumina NovaSeq 6000. Using 5'RACE with constant-segment primers, TCRalpha and TCRbeta cDNA libraries were constructed, with sample barcodes and unique molecular identifiers added in the process. Trizol reagent was used to extract RNA from every sample. Library amplification was performed in two PCR steps, and a second sample barcode and Illumina TruSeq adapters were introduced in the second step. Sequencing of libraries was performed on an Illumina NovaSeq with 2 x 150 bp paired-end reads. The study's own analysis went as follows. Demultiplexing of reads and collapsing into UMI-guided consensus sequences were performed with migec v1.2.7. Using mixcr v2.1.11, UMI consensuses were aligned to TRA and TRB V and J templates and then assembled into clonotypes. Clonotypes were classified as expanded or contracted when called significant by both edgeR and NoisET, with noise models trained on biological replicates. For edgeR calls, the cutoffs were a false discovery rate-adjusted p below 0.01 and a log2 fold-change threshold of 1. PCA with hierarchical clustering of max-normalized trajectories of the 1000 most abundant clonotypes was used as exploratory dynamics analysis. The CD4 or CD8 phenotype of responding clones was assigned using the separately sequenced CD4+ and CD8+ repertoires. TCRdb passed the public sequencing reads through fastp at Q25 and MiXCR, retaining productive beta sequences. A single entry per CDR3 protein holds the most common genes and DNA from its merged rows. TCRdb's processing, not the authors' own work, is the source of the V and J calls. For this sample there are approximately 500,000 distinct CDR3 sequences; roughly 23% appear just once. The ten top clones hold under 15% of the sample.

Regarding this clonotype: Its antigen is unknown. Base quality data are lacking; no much larger clone is found one base away.

Ficoll-Paque density gradient centrifugation was the method used to isolate PBMCs. Germline trimming amounts to 0 bases on V and 4 bases on J, with 8 as the count of junction bases outside the gene matches. CDR1 and CDR2, per the germline V gene (reference sequence), are SGHKS and YYEKEE. The CDR3 numbers 16 residues from cysteine through phenylalanine. The retained sequence is limited to the CDR3, 48 bases, with the frame set at the first base. Sequences were obtained from PBMCs or a T cell subset sorted from them (not recorded which). Recombination linked TRBV5-5 to TRBJ1-1, with 8 bases in between that match TRBD1. The receptor was isolated from an adult woman who had mild COVID-19 (a few samples of this study predate the infection). The sample titles of this study are shuffled in the database, so cell type and time point are left out; the donor was told from shared clones. The bases are TGTGCCAGCAGCTTGGGGTCCCCAGGGGGCGGCACTGAAGCTTTCTTT. Translated, this is CASSLGSPGGGTEAFF.